This section outlines one T cell receptor (beta chain) sequence together with its context. Antigen: not known. The protocol was immunoSEQ multiplex PCR, while the TCRdb copy is restricted to in-frame clones and leaves out a portion. Of about 38,000 clones in the sample, 75% to 90% were seen once. The data were taken from a study of graft-versus-host responses after intestinal transplantation. Whole-study context: Each of the recipients got a multivisceral, liver-intestinal, or isolated intestinal transplant.

Study-level findings and limits: Allografts carried high graft-versus-host to host-versus-graft clonal ratios in patients having graft-donor T cell macrochimerism. Detected in recipient marrow were GvH clones, some of which were first observed in ileum or blood.

The length of the CDR3 is 14 residues. V lost 4 bases and J lost 0, with 9 bases in between. Germline assignment: CDR1 SGDLS and CDR2 YYNGEE. This clonotype was obtained from a human patient who received an intestinal transplant, so some T cells may come from the graft donor. The sample was PBMCs, taken about 990 days after transplant. The rearrangement joins TRBV9 to TRBJ2-3, with no clear D. CDR3 in amino acids: CASSYRASTDTQYF. The CDR3 DNA sequence: TGTGCCAGCAGCTATCGGGCGAGCACAGATACGCAGTATTTT.